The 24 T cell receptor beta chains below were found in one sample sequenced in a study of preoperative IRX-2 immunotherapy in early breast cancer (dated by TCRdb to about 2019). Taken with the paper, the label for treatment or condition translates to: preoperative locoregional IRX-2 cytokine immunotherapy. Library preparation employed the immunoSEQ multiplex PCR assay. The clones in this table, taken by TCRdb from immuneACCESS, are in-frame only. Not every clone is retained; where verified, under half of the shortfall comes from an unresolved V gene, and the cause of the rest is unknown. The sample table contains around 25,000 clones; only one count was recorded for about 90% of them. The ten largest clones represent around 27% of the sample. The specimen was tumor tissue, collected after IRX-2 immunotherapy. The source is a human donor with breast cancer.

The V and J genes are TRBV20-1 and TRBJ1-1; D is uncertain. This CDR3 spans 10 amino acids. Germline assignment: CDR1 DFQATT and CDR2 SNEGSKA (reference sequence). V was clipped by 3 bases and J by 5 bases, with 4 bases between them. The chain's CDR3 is CSARRTEAFF. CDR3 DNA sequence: TGCAGTGCTAGGCGGACTGAAGCTTTCTTT.

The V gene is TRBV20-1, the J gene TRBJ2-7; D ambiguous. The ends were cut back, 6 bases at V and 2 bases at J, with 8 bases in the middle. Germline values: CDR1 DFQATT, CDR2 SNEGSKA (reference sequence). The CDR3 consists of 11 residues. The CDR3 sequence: CSAVDAYEQYV. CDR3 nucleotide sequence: TGCAGTGCCGTGGACGCCTACGAGCAGTACGTC.

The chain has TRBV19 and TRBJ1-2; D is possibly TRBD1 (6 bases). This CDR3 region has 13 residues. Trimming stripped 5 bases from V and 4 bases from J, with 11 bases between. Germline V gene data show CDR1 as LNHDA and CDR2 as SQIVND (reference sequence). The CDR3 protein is CASSPQGGYGYTF. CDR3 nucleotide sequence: TGTGCCAGTAGTCCCCAAGGGGGCTATGGCTACACCTTC.

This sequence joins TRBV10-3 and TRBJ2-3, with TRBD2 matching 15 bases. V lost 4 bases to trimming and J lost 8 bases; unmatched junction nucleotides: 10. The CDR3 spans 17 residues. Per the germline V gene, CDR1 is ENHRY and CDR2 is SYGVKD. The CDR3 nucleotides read TGTGCCATCAGTGGCCCCCGGACTAGCGGGGGGGCCGCTACGCAGTATTTT. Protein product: CAISGPRTSGGAATQYF.

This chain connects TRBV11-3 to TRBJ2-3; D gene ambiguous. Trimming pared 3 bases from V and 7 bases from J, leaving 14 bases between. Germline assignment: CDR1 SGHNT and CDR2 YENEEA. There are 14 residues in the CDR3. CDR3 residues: CASSFSAFQNTQYF. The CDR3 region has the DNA TGTGCCAGCAGCTTCTCCGCGTTTCAAAATACGCAGTATTTT.

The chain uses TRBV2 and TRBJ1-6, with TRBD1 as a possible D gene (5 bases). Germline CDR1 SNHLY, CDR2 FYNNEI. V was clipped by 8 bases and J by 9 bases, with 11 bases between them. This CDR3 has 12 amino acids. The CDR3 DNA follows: TGTGCCAGCGGGACTGCCCTTTCACCCCTCCACTTT. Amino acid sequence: CASGTALSPLHF.

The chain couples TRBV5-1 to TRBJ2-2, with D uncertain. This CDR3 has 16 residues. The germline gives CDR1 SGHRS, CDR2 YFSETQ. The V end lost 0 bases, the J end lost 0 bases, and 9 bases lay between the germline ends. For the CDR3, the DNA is TGCGCCAGCAGCTTGGTGCCCACTTCGAACACCGGGGAGCTGTTTTTT. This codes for CASSLVPTSNTGELFF.

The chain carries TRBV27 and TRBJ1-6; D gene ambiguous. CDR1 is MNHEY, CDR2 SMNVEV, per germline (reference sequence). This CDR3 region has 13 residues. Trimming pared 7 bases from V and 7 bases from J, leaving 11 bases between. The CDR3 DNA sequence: TGTGCCAGCACTCTTAGTACCAATTCACCCCTCCACTTT. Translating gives CASTLSTNSPLHF.

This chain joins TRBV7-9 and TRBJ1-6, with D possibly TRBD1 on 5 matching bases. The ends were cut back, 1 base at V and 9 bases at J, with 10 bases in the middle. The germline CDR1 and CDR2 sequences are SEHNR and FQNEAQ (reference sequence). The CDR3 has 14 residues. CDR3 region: CASSLGGESSPLHF. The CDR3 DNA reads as TGTGCCAGCAGCTTAGGGGGGGAGTCTTCACCCCTCCACTTT.

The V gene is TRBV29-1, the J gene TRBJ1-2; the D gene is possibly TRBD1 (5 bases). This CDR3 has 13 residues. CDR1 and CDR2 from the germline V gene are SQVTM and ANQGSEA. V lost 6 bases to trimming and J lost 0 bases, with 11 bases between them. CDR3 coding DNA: TGCAGCGTCCTGGGGGAGGCTAACTATGGCTACACCTTC. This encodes CSVLGEANYGYTF. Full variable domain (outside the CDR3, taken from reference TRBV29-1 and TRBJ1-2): SAVISQKPSRDICQRGTSLTIQCQVDSQVTMMFWYRQQPGQSLTLIATANQGSEATYESGFVIDKFPISRPNLTFSTLTVSNMSPEDSSIYLCSVLGEANYGYTFGSGTRLTVV.

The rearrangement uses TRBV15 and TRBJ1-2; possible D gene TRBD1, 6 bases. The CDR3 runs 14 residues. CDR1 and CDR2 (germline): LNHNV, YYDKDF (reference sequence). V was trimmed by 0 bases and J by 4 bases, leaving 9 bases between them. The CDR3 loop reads CATSRDVTGYGYTF. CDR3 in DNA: TGTGCCACCAGCAGAGATGTGACAGGCTATGGCTACACCTTC. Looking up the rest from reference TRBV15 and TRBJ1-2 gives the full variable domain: DAMVIQNPRYQVTQFGKPVTLSCSQTLNHNVMYWYQQKSSQAPKLLFHYYDKDFNNEADTPDNFQSRRPNTSFCFLDIRSPGLGDTAMYLCATSRDVTGYGYTFGSGTRLTVV.

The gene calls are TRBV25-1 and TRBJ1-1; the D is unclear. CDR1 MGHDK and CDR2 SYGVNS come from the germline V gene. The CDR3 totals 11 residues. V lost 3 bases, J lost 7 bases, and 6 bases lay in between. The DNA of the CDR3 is TGTGCCAGCAGTGAGGCCTTTGAAGCTTTCTTT. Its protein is CASSEAFEAFF.

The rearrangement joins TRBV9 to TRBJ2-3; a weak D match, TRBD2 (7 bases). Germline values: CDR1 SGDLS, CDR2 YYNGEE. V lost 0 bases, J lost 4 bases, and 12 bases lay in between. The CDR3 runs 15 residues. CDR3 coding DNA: TGTGCCAGCAGCGTAGCAACGGGGGGCCCAGATACGCAGTATTTT. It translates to CASSVATGGPDTQYF.

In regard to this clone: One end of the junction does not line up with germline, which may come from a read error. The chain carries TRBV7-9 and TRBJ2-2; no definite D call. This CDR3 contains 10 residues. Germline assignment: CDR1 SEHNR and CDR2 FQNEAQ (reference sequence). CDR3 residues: CATHTGELFF. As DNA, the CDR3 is TGTGCCACCCACACGGGGGAGCTGTTTTTT.

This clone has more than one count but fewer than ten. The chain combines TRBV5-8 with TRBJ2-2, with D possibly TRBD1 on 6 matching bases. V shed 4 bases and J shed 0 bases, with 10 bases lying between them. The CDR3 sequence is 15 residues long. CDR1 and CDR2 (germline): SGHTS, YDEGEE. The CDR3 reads CASSPGTSNTGELFF. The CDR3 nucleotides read TGTGCCAGCAGCCCCGGGACATCGAACACCGGGGAGCTGTTTTTT.

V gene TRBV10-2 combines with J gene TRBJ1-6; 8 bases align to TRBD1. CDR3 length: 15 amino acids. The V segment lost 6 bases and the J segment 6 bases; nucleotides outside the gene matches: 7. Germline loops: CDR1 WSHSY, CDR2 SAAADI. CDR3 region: CASRSGQGVNSPLHF. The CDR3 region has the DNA TGCGCCAGCAGAAGTGGACAGGGAGTTAATTCACCCCTCCACTTT.

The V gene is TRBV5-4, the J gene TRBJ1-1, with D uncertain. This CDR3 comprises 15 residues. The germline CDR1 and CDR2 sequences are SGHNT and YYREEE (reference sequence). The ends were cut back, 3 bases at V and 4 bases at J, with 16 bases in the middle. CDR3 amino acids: CASSSEATLGTEAFF. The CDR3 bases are TGTGCCAGCAGCTCCGAAGCTACCCTGGGCACTGAAGCTTTCTTT.

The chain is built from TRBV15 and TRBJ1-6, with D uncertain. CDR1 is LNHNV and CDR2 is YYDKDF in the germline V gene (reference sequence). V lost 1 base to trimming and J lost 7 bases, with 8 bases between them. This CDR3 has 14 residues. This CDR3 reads CATSRAGSNSPLHF. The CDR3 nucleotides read TGTGCCACCAGCAGAGCCGGGTCCAATTCACCCCTCCACTTT.

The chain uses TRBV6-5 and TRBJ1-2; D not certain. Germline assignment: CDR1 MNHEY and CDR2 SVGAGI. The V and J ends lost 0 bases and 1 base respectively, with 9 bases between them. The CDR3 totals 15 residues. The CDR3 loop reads CASSYSSSGNYGYTF. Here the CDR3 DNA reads TGTGCCAGCAGTTACTCCAGTAGCGGTAACTATGGCTACACCTTC.

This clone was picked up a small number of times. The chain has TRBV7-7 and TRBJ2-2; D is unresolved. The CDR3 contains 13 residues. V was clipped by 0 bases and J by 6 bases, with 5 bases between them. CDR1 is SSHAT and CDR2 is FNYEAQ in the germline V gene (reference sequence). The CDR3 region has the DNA TGTGCCAGCAGCTTAGCGGGGTCCGGGGAGCTGTTTTTT. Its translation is CASSLAGSGELFF.

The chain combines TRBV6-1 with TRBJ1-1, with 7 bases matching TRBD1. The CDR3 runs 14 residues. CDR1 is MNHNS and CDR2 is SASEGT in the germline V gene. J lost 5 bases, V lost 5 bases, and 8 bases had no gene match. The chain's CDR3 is CASSNHRGRTEAFF. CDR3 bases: TGTGCCAGCAGTAATCACAGGGGAAGGACTGAAGCTTTCTTT.

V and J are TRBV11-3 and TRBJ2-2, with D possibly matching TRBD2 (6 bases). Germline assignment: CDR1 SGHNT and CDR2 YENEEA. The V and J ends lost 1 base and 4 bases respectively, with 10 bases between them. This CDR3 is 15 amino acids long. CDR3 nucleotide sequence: TGTGCCAGCAGCTTAGGCGGGACGATCACCGGGGAGCTGTTTTTT. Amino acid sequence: CASSLGGTITGELFF.

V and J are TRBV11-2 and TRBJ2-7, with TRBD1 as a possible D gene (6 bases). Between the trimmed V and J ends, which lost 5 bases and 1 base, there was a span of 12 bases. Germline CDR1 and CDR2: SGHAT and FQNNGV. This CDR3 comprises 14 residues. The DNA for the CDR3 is TGTGCCAGCAGCGAGACAGGAAAATCCTACGAGCAGTACTTC. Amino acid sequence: CASSETGKSYEQYF.

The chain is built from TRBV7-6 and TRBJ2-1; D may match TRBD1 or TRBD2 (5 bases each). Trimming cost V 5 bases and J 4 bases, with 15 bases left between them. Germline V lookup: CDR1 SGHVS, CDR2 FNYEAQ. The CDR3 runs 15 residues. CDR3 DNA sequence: TGTGCCAGCAGCCCGAGGATGGGGGTTTACAATGAGCAGTTCTTC. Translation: CASSPRMGVYNEQFF. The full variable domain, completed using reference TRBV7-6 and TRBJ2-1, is GAGVSQSPRYKVTKRGQDVALRCDPISGHVSLYWYRQALGQGPEFLTYFNYEAQQDKSGLPNDRFSAERPEGSISTLTIQRTEQRDSAMYRCASSPRMGVYNEQFFGPGTRLTVL.